This entry is about one T cell receptor beta chain. The source of the sample is a study of blood T cell repertoires in COVID-19. Study at large: COVID-19 samples, acute and convalescent, were from the United States, Italy and Spain.

Trimming removed 6 bases at V and 2 bases at J, with 20 bases between. Germline loops: CDR1 MNHEY, CDR2 SMNVEV (reference sequence). This CDR3 has 16 amino acids. Methods used by the authors: Reference gene primer amplification in the assay estimated nucleated cell counts. Method: immunoSEQ multiplex PCR; TCRdb's copy keeps in-frame clones and lacks some. The V and J calls and clone size come from that table; D and trimming were worked out from the DNA. The repertoire holds 200,000 to 300,000 clones, with roughly 91% as singletons. The chain carries TRBV27 and TRBJ2-7; possible D gene TRBD1, 6 bases. This receptor was obtained from a man under 40 with COVID-19, enrolled during active disease. The sequencing sample was made of peripheral blood. CDR3 in DNA: TGTGCCAGCAGGAACTCGGGACACATAAAGCCCTACGAGCAGTACTTC. This translates into CASRNSGHIKPYEQYF.